The 29 T cell receptor beta chains listed next were all sequenced from one sample in a study of cytomegalovirus exposure and HLA in healthy donors. The primer mix had 60 Vbeta and 13 Jbeta primers. The repertoire was sequenced with immunoSEQ multiplex PCR; TCRdb's copy has only in-frame clones and lacks some. This sample's table has approximately 200,000 clones. Sequenced sample: PBMCs. Every receptor here comes from a boy between 10 and 17 years old in good health and CMV-seronegative.

This chain uses TRBV4-1 with TRBJ2-7, with 7 nucleotides matching TRBD2. The CDR3 is made up of 15 amino acids. Unmatched junction bases numbered 8, after V lost 4 bases and J lost 2 bases. Germline V CDR1 and CDR2: MGHRA, YSYEKL. CDR3 bases: TGCGCCAGCAGCCCCCTCGGGGGGATCCCCTACGAGCAGTACTTC. Its translation: CASSPLGGIPYEQYF.

Concerning this clone itself: One junction end does not reproduce the germline sequence, and a read error may be involved. V and J are TRBV6-5 and TRBJ1-2; no clear D gene. The CDR3 has 14 amino acids. CDR1 is MNHEY, CDR2 SVGAGI, per germline. CDR3 loop: CASSYRAAPSPPFF. The CDR3 nucleotides are TGTGCCAGCAGTTACCGAGCGGCCCCCTCTCCCCCCTTCTTC.

This rearrangement joins TRBV7-8 to TRBJ2-3; maybe TRBD2 (6 bases). V gave up 5 bases and J gave up 0 bases, with 9 bases separating them. CDR1 SGHVS and CDR2 FQNEAQ come from the germline V gene. This CDR3 region has 14 residues. CDR3 sequence reads: CASSHGTSTDTQYF. CDR3 in DNA: TGTGCCAGCAGCCATGGGACTAGCACAGATACGCAGTATTTT.

This chain joins TRBV28 and TRBJ1-4, with 9 bases lining up with TRBD1. CDR3 size: 17 residues. Germline-derived CDR1 and CDR2 are MDHEN and SYDVKM. Germline trimming cut 4 bases from V and 8 bases from J; bases unmatched to any gene: 14. CDR3 nucleotide sequence: TGTGCCAGCAGTTCATACTGGGACAGGGCTAAAAACGAAAAACTGTTTTTT. Translating it yields CASSSYWDRAKNEKLFF.

This chain links TRBV5-4 with TRBJ1-1, with 7 positions matching TRBD1. Losses at the gene ends were 3 bases for V and 0 bases for J; bases not matched to a gene: 5. Per germline, CDR1 SGHNT and CDR2 YYREEE (reference sequence). CDR3 length: 15 residues. Here the CDR3 DNA reads TGTGCCAGCAGCTCGAATACAGGGGTGAACACTGAAGCTTTCTTT. This translates into CASSSNTGVNTEAFF.

V and J are TRBV27 and TRBJ2-3, with a weak D call TRBD1 (5 bases). This CDR3 is built from 15 residues. CDR1 and CDR2 from the germline V gene are MNHEY and SMNVEV (reference sequence). V lost 6 bases and J 1 base, leaving 14 bases between the germline ends. The CDR3 coding sequence is TGTGCCAGCAGCCCAAGGGGTGCGGGCACAGATACGCAGTATTTT. It specifies CASSPRGAGTDTQYF.

This chain joins TRBV7-2 and TRBJ2-3; 9 bases are a match to TRBD1. The length of the CDR3 is 15 residues. J gave up 1 base and V 8 bases, and 7 bases lay outside the gene matches. Germline assignment: CDR1 SGHTA and CDR2 FQGNSA. CDR3 in DNA: TGTGCCAGCGGAACAGGGGGCCTAGGCACAGATACGCAGTATTTT. It encodes CASGTGGLGTDTQYF.

J is TRBJ1-1 and V is TRBV6-6; D ambiguous. This CDR3 region has 12 residues. The V gene's germline CDR1 is MNHNY and CDR2 SVGAGI (reference sequence). V was clipped by 0 bases and J by 10 bases, with 9 bases between them. In DNA form, the CDR3 reads TGTGCCAGCAGTTACTCTGGGGAGGTAGCTTTCTTT. This encodes CASSYSGEVAFF.

V and J are TRBV28 and TRBJ2-3; D perhaps matches TRBD2 (5 bases). Trimming shortened V by 1 base and J by 0 bases, and 20 bases separated the two germline ends. CDR3 length: 19 residues. Germline V CDR1 and CDR2: MDHEN, SYDVKM. For the CDR3, the DNA is TGTGCCAGCAGTTTATCCCCACCACCCAGAAGCGGTAGCACAGATACGCAGTATTTT. Residues: CASSLSPPPRSGSTDTQYF. The variable domain in full, completed from reference TRBV28 and TRBJ2-3, reads DVKVTQSSRYLVKRTGEKVFLECVQDMDHENMFWYRQDPGLGLRLIYFSYDVKMKEKGDIPEGYSVSREKKERFSLILESASTNQTSMYLCASSLSPPPRSGSTDTQYFGPGTRLTVL.

This chain joins TRBV30 and TRBJ2-7, with 8 nucleotides matching TRBD1. From germline, CDR1 is GTSNPN and CDR2 SVGIG (reference sequence). This CDR3 comprises 14 residues. J lost 6 bases, V lost 1 base, and 8 bases had no gene match. The CDR3 spells CAWSEGQGLGEQYF. Here the CDR3 DNA reads TGTGCCTGGAGTGAAGGACAGGGTTTAGGCGAGCAGTACTTC.

This chain joins TRBV9 and TRBJ1-3, with D hard to call. Germline CDR1 is SGDLS and CDR2 is YYNGEE. This CDR3 is 14 amino acids long. Trimming pared 0 bases from V and 0 bases from J, leaving 4 bases between. Here the CDR3 reads CASSVAISGNTIYF. CDR3 bases: TGTGCCAGCAGCGTAGCCATCTCTGGAAACACCATATATTTT.

This rearrangement joins TRBV5-6 to TRBJ1-1; a possible D gene is TRBD1 (5 bases). This CDR3 region has 15 residues. Trimming took 0 bases from V and 0 from J, leaving 9 bases between them. The germline V gene encodes CDR1 SGHDT and CDR2 YYEEEE. Written as DNA, the CDR3 is TGTGCCAGCAGCTTGGAAACAGGTTTGAACACTGAAGCTTTCTTT. Protein: CASSLETGLNTEAFF.

Worth noting for this clone: The conserved final phenylalanine or tryptophan is absent from the CDR3, which likely points to a read error. Because the CDR3's place on the DNA is in doubt, the DNA is left out and the CDR3 is given as listed by TCRdb. The gene calls are TRBV7-2 and TRBJ2-3; the table calls TRBD2, which could not be checked here. Ends included, the CDR3 has 12 residues. CDR1 and CDR2 (germline): SGHTA, FQGNSA. The CDR3 sequence: CASSLGGTSLGV.

The CDR3 DNA follows: TGTGCCAGCAGTTTAATCCCAGGGTCCGTCGTGAACACTGAAGCTTTCTTT. Its translation: CASSLIPGSVVNTEAFF. This sequence joins TRBV27 and TRBJ1-1; D might be TRBD1 (5 bases). This CDR3 is 17 amino acids long. Germline-derived CDR1 and CDR2 are MNHEY and SMNVEV (reference sequence). Trimming stripped 2 bases from V and 0 bases from J, with 16 bases between.

CDR3 nucleotide sequence: TGTGCCAGCAGCTTGGGCTCAGGGGGCGACTATGGCTACACCTTC. The encoded protein is CASSLGSGGDYGYTF. V is TRBV5-6 and J is TRBJ1-2, with 8 bases identical to TRBD1. The CDR3 sequence is 15 residues long. Germline CDR1 and CDR2: SGHDT and YYEEEE. Unmatched junction bases numbered 4, after V lost 0 bases and J lost 3 bases.

The chain joins TRBV19 to TRBJ2-1; 8 bases are shared with TRBD2. Germline V gene data show CDR1 as LNHDA and CDR2 as SQIVND (reference sequence). The CDR3 runs 15 residues. Unmatched junction bases numbered 10, after V lost 6 bases and J lost 6 bases. The CDR3 DNA is TGTGCCAGTAGACCTCGCACCGCGGGAGGCAATGAGCAGTTCTTC. Amino acid sequence: CASRPRTAGGNEQFF.

The chain couples TRBV6-6 to TRBJ1-1; tentative D call: TRBD1 (5 bases). The ends were cut back, 6 bases at V and 5 bases at J, with 16 bases in the middle. CDR1 is MNHNY, CDR2 SVGAGI, per germline (reference sequence). There are 14 residues in the CDR3. The DNA of the CDR3 is TGTGCCAGCAGCAGGACACACCCGAGGACTGAAGCTTTCTTT. Translating gives CASSRTHPRTEAFF.

As to this clone: A junction boundary mismatches the germline segment, possibly from a read error. The sample contains more than one DNA sequence encoding this CDR3. The gene calls are TRBV7-2 and TRBJ1-6, with D unclear. The CDR3 is 11 amino acids. Germline V lookup: CDR1 SGHTA, CDR2 FQGNSA. This CDR3 reads CASSSDTFLHF. DNA for the CDR3: TGCGCCAGCAGCTCCGACACTTTTCTCCACTTT.

This chain joins TRBV4-1 and TRBJ1-2; the match to TRBD1 covers 9 bases. This CDR3 is built from 14 residues. Germline V gives CDR1 MGHRA, CDR2 YSYEKL. Germline trimming cut 0 bases from V and 7 bases from J; bases unmatched to any gene: 3. The CDR3 here is CASSQDPGQGGYTF. CDR3 DNA: TGCGCCAGCAGCCAAGATCCGGGACAGGGTGGCTACACCTTC.

This chain links TRBV4-1 with TRBJ1-1, with 8 bases lining up with TRBD1. From germline, CDR1 is MGHRA and CDR2 YSYEKL. CDR3 length: 14 amino acids. Trimming removed 2 bases from V and 6 bases from J; junction bases left unmatched: 5. CDR3 sequence (DNA): TGCGCCAGCAGCCAAAAGGACAGGGCGGCTGAAGCTTTCTTT. Protein: CASSQKDRAAEAFF.

The chain recombines TRBV6-5 with TRBJ1-2; weak D call: TRBD1 (6 bases). The V end was cut by 6 bases, the J end by 0 bases, with 8 bases between. Germline CDR1 MNHEY, CDR2 SVGAGI. This CDR3 has 13 residues. The CDR3 DNA follows: TGTGCCAGCAGCTGGACAGCTAACTATGGCTACACCTTC. Translating gives CASSWTANYGYTF.

The V gene is TRBV2, the J gene TRBJ1-2, with TRBD1 matching 8 bases. The CDR3 extends over 14 amino acids. The trim removed 5 bases at V and 4 bases at J, leaving 6 bases unmatched. In germline, CDR1 is SNHLY, CDR2 FYNNEI. In DNA form, the CDR3 reads TGTGCCAGCAGTCGGACAGGGAGTAGCTATGGCTACACCTTC. Its protein product is CASSRTGSSYGYTF.

The rearrangement uses TRBV10-1 and TRBJ2-3; D unresolved. CDR1 and CDR2 (germline): WNHNN, SYGVQD (reference sequence). V lost 0 bases to trimming and J lost 4 bases, with 11 bases between them. The length of the CDR3 is 15 residues. CDR3 amino acids: CASSESNSRADTQYF. As DNA, the CDR3 is TGCGCCAGCAGTGAGTCGAATTCGCGAGCAGATACGCAGTATTTT.

The V call is TRBV19, the J call TRBJ2-7, with a possible D match to TRBD1 (6 bases). In germline, CDR1 is LNHDA, CDR2 SQIVND (reference sequence). CDR3 length: 15 residues. Trimming shortened V by 5 bases and J by 7 bases, and 21 bases separated the two germline ends. CDR3 DNA: TGTGCCAGTAGTCTCCTTGGAGCAGGGGCAGGGGAGCAGTACTTC. Protein product: CASSLLGAGAGEQYF.

V usage is TRBV5-1 and J usage is TRBJ2-5, with 7 positions matching TRBD2. The CDR3 runs 15 residues. The ends lost 2 bases at V and 5 bases at J; junction bases unmatched: 9. Germline-derived CDR1 and CDR2 are SGHRS and YFSETQ. DNA for the CDR3: TGCGCCAGCAGCTTTGTGTCGGGGGGTGGGGAGACCCAGTACTTC. Encoded protein: CASSFVSGGGETQYF.

V and J are TRBV5-3 and TRBJ1-4, with TRBD1 identical over 8 bases. TRBV5-3 is identified as an open reading frame with a role that is uncertain. Germline trimming cut 1 base from V and 0 bases from J; bases unmatched to any gene: 8. The CDR3 has 18 residues. The CDR3 loop is CARSLTGGKTTTNEKLFF. The CDR3 bases are TGTGCCAGAAGCTTGACAGGGGGAAAAACTACAACTAATGAAAAACTGTTTTTT.

This chain links TRBV9 with TRBJ2-1; TRBD2 matches 10 bases. The CDR3 spans 16 residues. Germline V lookup: CDR1 SGDLS, CDR2 YYNGEE. Germline trimming cut 1 base from V and 0 bases from J; bases unmatched to any gene: 1. CDR3 amino acids: CASSVSGGASYNEQFF. As DNA, the CDR3 is TGTGCCAGCAGCGTAAGCGGGGGGGCCTCCTACAATGAGCAGTTCTTC.

V gene TRBV30 combines with J gene TRBJ1-2; D call uncertain. The CDR3 consists of 13 residues. Germline-derived CDR1 and CDR2 are GTSNPN and SVGIG (reference sequence). Trimming left V 8 bases short and J 1 base short, with 14 bases between. The CDR3 sequence is CAARAGGNYGYTF. CDR3 nucleotides: TGTGCCGCGAGGGCAGGAGGTAACTATGGCTACACCTTC. Together with reference TRBV30 and TRBJ1-2, the CDR3 gives the full variable domain: SQTIHQWPATLVQPVGSPLSLECTVEGTSNPNLYWYRQAAGRGLQLLFYSVGIGQISSEVPQNLSASRPQDRQFILSSKKLLLSDSGFYLCAARAGGNYGYTFGSGTRLTVV.

This sequence joins TRBV14 and TRBJ1-2; D uncertain. Trimming pared 5 bases from V and 2 bases from J, leaving 6 bases between. CDR3 length: 12 residues. CDR1 and CDR2 from the germline V gene are SGHDN and FVKESK. CDR3 sequence reads: CASSVQNYGYTF. As DNA, the CDR3 is TGTGCCAGCAGCGTCCAAAACTATGGCTACACCTTC.